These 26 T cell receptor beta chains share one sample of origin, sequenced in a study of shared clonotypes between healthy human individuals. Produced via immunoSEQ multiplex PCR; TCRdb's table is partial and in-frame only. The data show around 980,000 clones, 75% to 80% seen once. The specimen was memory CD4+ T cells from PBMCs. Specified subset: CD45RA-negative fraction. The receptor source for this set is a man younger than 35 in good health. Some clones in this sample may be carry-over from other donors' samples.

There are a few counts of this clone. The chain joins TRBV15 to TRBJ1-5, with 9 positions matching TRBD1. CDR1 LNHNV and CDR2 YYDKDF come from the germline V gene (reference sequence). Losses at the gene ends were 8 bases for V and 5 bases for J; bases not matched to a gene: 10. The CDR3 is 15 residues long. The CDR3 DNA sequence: TGTGCCACCCGACAGACAGGGGGTTTTTATCAGCCCCAGCATTTT. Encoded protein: CATRQTGGFYQPQHF.

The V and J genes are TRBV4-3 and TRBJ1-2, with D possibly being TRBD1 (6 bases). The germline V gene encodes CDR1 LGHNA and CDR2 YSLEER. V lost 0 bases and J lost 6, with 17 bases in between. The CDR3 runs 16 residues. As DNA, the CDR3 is TGCGCCAGCAGCCAAGATCGGGCGGTATCAGGGGATGGCTACACCTTC. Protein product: CASSQDRAVSGDGYTF.

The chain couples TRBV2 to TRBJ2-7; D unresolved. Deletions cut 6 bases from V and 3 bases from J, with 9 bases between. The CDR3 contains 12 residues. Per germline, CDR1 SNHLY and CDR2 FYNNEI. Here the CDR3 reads CASRGTRYEQYF. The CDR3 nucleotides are TGTGCCAGCAGAGGAACCCGCTACGAGCAGTACTTC. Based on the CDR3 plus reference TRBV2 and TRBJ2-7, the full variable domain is EPEVTQTPSHQVTQMGQEVILRCVPISNHLYFYWYRQILGQKVEFLVSFYNNEISEKSEIFDDQFSVERPDGSNFTLKIRSTKLEDSAMYFCASRGTRYEQYFGPGTRLTVT.

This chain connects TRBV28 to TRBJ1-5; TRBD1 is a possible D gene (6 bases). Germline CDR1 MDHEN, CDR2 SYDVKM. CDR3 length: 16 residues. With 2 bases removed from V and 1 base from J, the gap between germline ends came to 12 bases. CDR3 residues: CASSLLQGHSNQPQHF. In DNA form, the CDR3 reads TGTGCCAGCAGTTTACTTCAGGGACACAGCAATCAGCCCCAGCATTTT.

In DNA form, the CDR3 reads TGTGCCACCAGCAGCCCGGGGGCACCCACCTACGAGCAGTACTTC. It codes for CATSSPGAPTYEQYF. The chain links TRBV15 to TRBJ2-7; possibly TRBD1 or TRBD2 for D (6 bases each). From germline, CDR1 is LNHNV and CDR2 YYDKDF (reference sequence). CDR3 size: 15 residues. Trimming cost V 3 bases and J 2 bases, with 14 bases left between them.

The CDR3: CASSSTRLETQYF. The CDR3 DNA sequence: TGTGCCAGCAGCTCTACGCGGTTGGAGACCCAGTACTTC. This chain connects TRBV11-1 to TRBJ2-5; no definite D call. This CDR3 contains 13 residues. Trimming removed 4 bases at V and 5 bases at J, with 11 bases between. Germline CDR1 is SGHAT and CDR2 is FQDESV (reference sequence). The full variable domain, in which reference TRBV11-1 and TRBJ2-5 provide the parts outside the CDR3, is EAEVAQSPRYKITEKSQAVAFWCDPISGHATLYWYRQILGQGPELLVQFQDESVVDDSQLPKDRFSAERLKGVDSTLKIQPAELGDSAMYLCASSSTRLETQYFGPGTRLLVL.

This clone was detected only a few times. CDR3 DNA sequence: TGTGCCAGCAGTCCGGACGAGACTAGCGGGAGGGCCACAGATACGCAGTATTTT. It encodes CASSPDETSGRATDTQYF. The gene calls are TRBV28 and TRBJ2-3; 14 bases map to TRBD2. Per the germline V gene, CDR1 is MDHEN and CDR2 is SYDVKM. V shed 5 bases and J 2 bases; nucleotides not matched to a gene: 9. CDR3 length equals 18 residues.

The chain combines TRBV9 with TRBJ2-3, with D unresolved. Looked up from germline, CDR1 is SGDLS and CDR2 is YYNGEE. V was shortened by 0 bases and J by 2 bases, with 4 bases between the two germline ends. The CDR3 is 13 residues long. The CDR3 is CASSVGTTDTQYF. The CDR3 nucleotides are TGTGCCAGCAGCGTAGGGACCACAGATACGCAGTATTTT.

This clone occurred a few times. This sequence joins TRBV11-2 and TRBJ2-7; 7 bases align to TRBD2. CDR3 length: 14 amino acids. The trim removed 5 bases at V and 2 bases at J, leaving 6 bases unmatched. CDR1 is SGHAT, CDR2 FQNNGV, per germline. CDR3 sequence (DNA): TGTGCCAGCAGCCAGGACGGGGGGACCTACGAGCAGTACTTC. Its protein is CASSQDGGTYEQYF.

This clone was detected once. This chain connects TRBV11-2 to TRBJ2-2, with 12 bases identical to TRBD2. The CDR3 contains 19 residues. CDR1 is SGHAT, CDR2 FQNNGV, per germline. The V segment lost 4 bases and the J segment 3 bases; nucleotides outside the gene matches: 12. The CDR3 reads CASSWLTSGSIWDTGELFF. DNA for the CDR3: TGTGCCAGCAGCTGGCTGACTAGCGGGAGTATATGGGACACCGGGGAGCTGTTTTTT.

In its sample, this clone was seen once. This CDR3 reads CASSLKTGIGRRGHYEQYF. The CDR3 DNA follows: TGTGCCAGCAGCCTAAAGACAGGGATTGGCCGGCGAGGTCACTACGAGCAGTACTTC. V and J are TRBV7-8 and TRBJ2-7; 7 positions agree with TRBD1. The CDR3 spans 19 residues. V gave up 5 bases and J gave up 3 bases; unmatched junction bases: 22. Germline CDR1 reads SGHVS; CDR2 reads FQNEAQ.

CDR3 in DNA: TGTGCCAGCAGTTACCAGGTCGAGGACACTGAAGCTTTCTTT. This encodes CASSYQVEDTEAFF. The chain combines TRBV6-5 with TRBJ1-1; D is uncertain. V was cut by 2 bases and J by 3 bases, with 10 bases left in between. The CDR3 contains 14 residues. Germline V gene lookup returns CDR1 MNHEY and CDR2 SVGAGI.

The CDR3 here is CASSSPGPGTSGFNEQFF. DNA of the CDR3: TGTGCCAGCAGTTCACCAGGACCCGGGACTAGCGGCTTCAATGAGCAGTTCTTC. The chain has TRBV28 and TRBJ2-1, with 11 bases aligning to TRBD2. Unmatched junction bases numbered 14, after V lost 4 bases and J lost 6 bases. The CDR3 runs to 18 residues. Germline-derived CDR1 and CDR2 are MDHEN and SYDVKM.

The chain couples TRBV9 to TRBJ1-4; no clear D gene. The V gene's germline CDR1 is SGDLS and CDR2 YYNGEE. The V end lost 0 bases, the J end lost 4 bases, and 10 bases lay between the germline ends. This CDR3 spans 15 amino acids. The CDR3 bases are TGTGCCAGCAGCGTAGCCCTTGGCAGTAATGAAAAACTGTTTTTT. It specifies CASSVALGSNEKLFF.

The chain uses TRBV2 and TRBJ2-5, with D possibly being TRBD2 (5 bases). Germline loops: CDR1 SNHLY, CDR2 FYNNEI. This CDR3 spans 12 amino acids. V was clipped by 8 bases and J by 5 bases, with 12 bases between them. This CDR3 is CASRGDAETQYF. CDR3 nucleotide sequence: TGTGCCAGCCGGGGAGACGCCGAGACCCAGTACTTC.

The CDR3 spells CASSLRGGPQASYEQYF. The CDR3 coding sequence is TGTGCCAGCAGCTTACGAGGCGGGCCCCAGGCTTCCTACGAGCAGTACTTC. This chain uses TRBV7-2 with TRBJ2-7, with D possibly being TRBD2 (5 bases). Trimming took 2 bases from V and 1 from J, leaving 18 bases between them. The CDR3 has 17 amino acids. Germline V gene lookup returns CDR1 SGHTA and CDR2 FQGNSA. Full variable domain (rest looked up from reference TRBV7-2 and TRBJ2-7): GAGVSQSPSNKVTEKGKDVELRCDPISGHTALYWYRQSLGQGLEFLIYFQGNSAPDKSGLPSDRFSAERTGGSVSTLTIQRTQQEDSAVYLCASSLRGGPQASYEQYFGPGTRLTVT.

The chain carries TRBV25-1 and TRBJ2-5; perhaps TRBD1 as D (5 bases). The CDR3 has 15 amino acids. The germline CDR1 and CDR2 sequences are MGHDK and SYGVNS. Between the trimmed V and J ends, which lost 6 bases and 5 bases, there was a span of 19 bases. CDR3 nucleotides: TGTGCCAGCAGCACCTTCGTTGGGGCCGGGGAGACCCAGTACTTC. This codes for CASSTFVGAGETQYF.

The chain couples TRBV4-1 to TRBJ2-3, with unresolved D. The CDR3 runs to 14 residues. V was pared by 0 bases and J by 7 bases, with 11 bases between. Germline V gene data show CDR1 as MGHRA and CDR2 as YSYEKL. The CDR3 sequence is CASSQDPPPNTQYF. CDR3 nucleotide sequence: TGCGCCAGCAGCCAAGATCCTCCGCCAAATACGCAGTATTTT.

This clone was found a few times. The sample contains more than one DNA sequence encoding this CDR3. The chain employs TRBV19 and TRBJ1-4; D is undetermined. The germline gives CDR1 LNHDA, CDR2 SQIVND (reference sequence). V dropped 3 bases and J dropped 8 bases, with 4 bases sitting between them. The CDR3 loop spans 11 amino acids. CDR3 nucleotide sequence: TGTGCCAGTAGTATTGAGGAAAAACTGTTTTTT. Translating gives CASSIEEKLFF.

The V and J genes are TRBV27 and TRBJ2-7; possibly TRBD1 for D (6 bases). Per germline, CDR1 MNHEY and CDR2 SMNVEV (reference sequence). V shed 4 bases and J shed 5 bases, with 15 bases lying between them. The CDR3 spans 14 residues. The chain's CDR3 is CASSSPGAGHEQYF. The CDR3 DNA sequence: TGTGCCAGCAGTTCCCCAGGGGCAGGCCACGAGCAGTACTTC.

The chain's CDR3 is CASSGWGQGAVLGNQPQHF. In DNA, the CDR3 is TGTGCCAGTAGTGGGTGGGGACAGGGAGCGGTTTTGGGCAATCAGCCCCAGCATTTT. The chain employs TRBV19 and TRBJ1-5; 9 bases map to TRBD1. CDR1 is LNHDA and CDR2 is SQIVND in the germline V gene (reference sequence). V lost 5 bases to trimming and J lost 2 bases; unmatched junction nucleotides: 16. The CDR3 covers 19 residues.

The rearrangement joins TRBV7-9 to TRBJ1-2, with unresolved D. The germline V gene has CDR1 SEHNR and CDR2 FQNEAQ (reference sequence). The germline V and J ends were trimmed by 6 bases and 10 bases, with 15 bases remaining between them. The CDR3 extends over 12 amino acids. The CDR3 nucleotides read TGTGCCAGCAGGGTGAGCACGGGGATCTACACCTTC. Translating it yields CASRVSTGIYTF.

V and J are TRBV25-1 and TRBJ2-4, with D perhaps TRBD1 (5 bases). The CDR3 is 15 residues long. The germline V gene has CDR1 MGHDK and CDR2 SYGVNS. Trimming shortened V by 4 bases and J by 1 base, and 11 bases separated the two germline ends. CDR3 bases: TGTGCCAGCAGTGCGACAGAGTTTGCCAAAAACATTCAGTACTTC. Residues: CASSATEFAKNIQYF. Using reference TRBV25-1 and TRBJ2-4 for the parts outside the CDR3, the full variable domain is EADIYQTPRYLVIGTGKKITLECSQTMGHDKMYWYQQDPGMELHLIHYSYGVNSTEKGDLSSESTVSRIRTEHFPLTLESARPSHTSQYLCASSATEFAKNIQYFGAGTRLSVL.

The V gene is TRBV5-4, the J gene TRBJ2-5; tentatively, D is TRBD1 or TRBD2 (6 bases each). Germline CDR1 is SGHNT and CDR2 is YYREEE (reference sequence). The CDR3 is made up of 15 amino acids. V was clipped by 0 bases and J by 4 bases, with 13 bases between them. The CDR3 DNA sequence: TGTGCCAGCAGCTTGGACGGGGGCGCCGGAGAGACCCAGTACTTC. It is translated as CASSLDGGAGETQYF.

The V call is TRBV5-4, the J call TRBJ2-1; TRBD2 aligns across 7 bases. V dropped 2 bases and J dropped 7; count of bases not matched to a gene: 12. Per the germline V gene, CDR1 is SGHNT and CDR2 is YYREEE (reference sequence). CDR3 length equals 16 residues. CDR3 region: CASSFPSGTSGNEQFF. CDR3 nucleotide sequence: TGTGCCAGCAGCTTCCCAAGCGGGACCTCCGGAAATGAGCAGTTCTTC.

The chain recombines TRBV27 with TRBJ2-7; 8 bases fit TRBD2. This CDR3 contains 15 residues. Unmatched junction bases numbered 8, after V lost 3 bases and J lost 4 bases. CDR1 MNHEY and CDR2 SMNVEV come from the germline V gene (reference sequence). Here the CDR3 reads CASSLGGTSPYEQYF. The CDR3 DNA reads TGTGCCAGCAGTTTGGGGGGGACTAGTCCTTACGAGCAGTACTTC.